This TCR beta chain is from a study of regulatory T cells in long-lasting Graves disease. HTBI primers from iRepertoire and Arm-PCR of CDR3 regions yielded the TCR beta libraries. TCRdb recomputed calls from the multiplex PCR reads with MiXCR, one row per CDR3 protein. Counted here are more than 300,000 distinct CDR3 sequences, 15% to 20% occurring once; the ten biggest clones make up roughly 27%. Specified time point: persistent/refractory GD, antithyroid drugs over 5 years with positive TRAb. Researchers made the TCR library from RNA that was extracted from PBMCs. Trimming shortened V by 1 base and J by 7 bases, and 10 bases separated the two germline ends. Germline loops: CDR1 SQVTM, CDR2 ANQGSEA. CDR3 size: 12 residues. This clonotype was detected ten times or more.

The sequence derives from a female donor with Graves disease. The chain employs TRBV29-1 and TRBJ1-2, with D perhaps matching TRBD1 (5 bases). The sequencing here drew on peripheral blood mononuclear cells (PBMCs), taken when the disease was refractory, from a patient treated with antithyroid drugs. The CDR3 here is CSVEVGGGGYTF. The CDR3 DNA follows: TGCAGCGTTGAAGTCGGGGGAGGTGGCTACACCTTC.